The sequence of this T cell receptor beta chain was determined in a study of T cell responses to AZD1222 COVID-19 vaccine listed by TCRdb under 2021. About the full investigation: TCR sequencing was performed for approximately 240 trial participants, of whom about 210 were given two doses of AZD1222 and some 26 were given two doses of MenACWY control vaccine. Trial participants were enrolled by age into 18-55, 56-69 and 70-plus year subgroups, with 148, 28 and 57 TCR-sequenced participants respectively. On the study overall, not on this receptor specifically: The whole spike protein was spanned by vaccine-associated CD4 TCRs, and dominant responses were seen in regions 160-218 and 743-854. A significant rise in spike-specific TCR breadth and depth was observed after two AZD1222 doses relative to day 0 and relative to MenACWY recipients. Conclusions about previously exposed vaccinees were limited because only five to seven AZD1222 recipients were SARS-CoV-2 seropositive at baseline. In the small 56-69-year group, the increase in depth fell short of significance, most likely because of low power. Nearly half of unique spike-specific TCRs reportedly recognized epitopes outside regions mutated in the B.1.351 and B.1.1.7 variants. Most participants were white British and females outnumbered males, and the authors suggested that clonal diversity may have been underestimated. Because no day 14 peak-response samples were available, the repertoires could be characterized only after the peak T cell response.

This specimen's time point label, interpreted: about 28 days (+/-7) after the second vaccine dose. AZD1222 recipients with second doses at about 4 weeks or about 12 weeks were pooled, because spike-specific TCR depth and breadth did not differ between schedules. Samples from vaccinated people were obtained from the UK trials COV001 and COV002, which included a single-blind randomized controlled phase 2/3 trial of AZD1222 (ChAdOx1 nCoV-19) in healthy adults. Trial participant PBMC samples were collected at day 0 and day 28 after the second dose for TCRbeta chain sequencing. Note on this clone: There is no known antigen for this receptor. Per-base qualities were not stored, and no clone one base away is much larger.

The CDR3 regions of human TCRbeta chains were analyzed by immunosequencing. In the paper's pipeline: TCRs in the repertoires were compared against a reference library of SARS-CoV-2-specific TCRs that had been generated with the MIRA antigen-specificity platform. Breadth was defined as the fraction of unique TCRs that were SARS-CoV-2-associated. Depth was defined as the fraction of total T cells that were SARS-CoV-2-associated. Using the MIRA data, each spike-specific TCR was assigned both to the spike region to which the TCR was reactive and to a CD4 or CD8 class. Log10-transformed breadth and depth values were compared by one-way ANOVA with Sidak's multiple comparisons tests. In TCRdb, the immuneACCESS table is reduced to in-frame sequences with V and J assigned. These tables do not hold every clone; where another copy was compared, an unresolved V gene accounts for under half, and the others remain unexplained. V, J and clone size reflect that table, while D and trimming were determined from the DNA. Recorded for this sample are about 150,000 clones; about 90% of them occurred a single time. The leading ten clones occupy about 8.9% of the sample.

From V the trimming removes 3 bases and from J it removes 13 bases, while the gene matches leave 11 bases of the junction unaccounted for. The CDR3, cysteine through phenylalanine, is 14 amino acids long. Only CDR3 DNA remains: 42 bases, in frame from the first base. The germline V gene (reference sequence) provides CDR1 DFQATT and CDR2 SNEGSKA. The clonotype originates from an adult who received the AZD1222 COVID-19 vaccine. Sequencing was performed on peripheral blood, taken 28 days after the second AZD1222 dose. Here the chain combines TRBV20-1 and TRBJ2-1; 11 bases in the junction line up with TRBD2. The CDR3 is CSASWLAGGLGQFF. The DNA is as follows: TGCAGTGCTAGTTGGCTAGCGGGAGGATTAGGCCAGTTCTTC.